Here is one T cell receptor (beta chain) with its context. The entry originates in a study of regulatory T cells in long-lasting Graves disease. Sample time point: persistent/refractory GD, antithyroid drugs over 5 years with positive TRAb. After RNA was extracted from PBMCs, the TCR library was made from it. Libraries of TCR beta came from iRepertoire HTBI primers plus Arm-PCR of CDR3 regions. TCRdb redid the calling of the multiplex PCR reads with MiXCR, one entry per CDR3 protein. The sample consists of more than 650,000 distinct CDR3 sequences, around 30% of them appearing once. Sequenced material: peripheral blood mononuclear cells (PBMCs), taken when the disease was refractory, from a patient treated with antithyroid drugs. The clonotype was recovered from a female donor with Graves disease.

The CDR3 region has the DNA TGTGCCAGCAGCTTAGGACGGGTGGGGCGAGGGGGGCCTGAAGCTTTCTTT. This gives the protein CASSLGRVGRGGPEAFF. J is TRBJ1-1 and V is TRBV11-2, with a weak D call TRBD1 (6 bases). V was cut by 1 base and J by 6 bases, with 21 bases left in between. Germline V gives CDR1 SGHAT, CDR2 FQNNGV. CDR3 length: 17 amino acids.